Listed here are 19 T cell receptor beta chains from one sample, sequenced in a study of cytomegalovirus exposure and HLA in healthy donors. With 60 Vbeta and 13 Jbeta primers, the PCR was carried out. Data came from immunoSEQ multiplex PCR; TCRdb stores just in-frame clones and leaves some out. The sample lists approximately 130,000 clones, around 81% occurring once. What was sequenced was PBMCs. The receptors shown here come from a woman aged 45-65 years in good health and CMV-seronegative.

The J gene is TRBJ2-3, the V gene TRBV4-1; D might be TRBD2 (5 bases). The V gene's germline CDR1 is MGHRA and CDR2 YSYEKL. The CDR3 consists of 17 residues. The V and J ends lost 4 bases and 0 bases respectively, with 17 bases between them. CDR3 protein: CASSLDPPGGSTDTQYF. CDR3 nucleotide sequence: TGCGCCAGCAGCCTAGATCCTCCTGGCGGGAGCACAGATACGCAGTATTTT.

V gene TRBV11-2 combines with J gene TRBJ2-3; D possibly corresponds to TRBD1 (6 bases). The CDR3 contains 15 residues. Trimming removed 5 bases at V and 0 bases at J, with 12 bases between. In germline, CDR1 is SGHAT, CDR2 FQNNGV. CDR3 in DNA: TGTGCCAGCAGCCAGACAGGATCTAGCACAGATACGCAGTATTTT. It is translated as CASSQTGSSTDTQYF.

The chain couples TRBV27 to TRBJ2-5; TRBD2 might be the D (6 bases). V was pared by 4 bases and J by 2 bases, with 17 bases between. This CDR3 has 16 amino acids. In germline, CDR1 is MNHEY, CDR2 SMNVEV (reference sequence). CDR3 region: CASSSNWGDEQETQYF. The CDR3 bases are TGTGCCAGCAGTTCTAACTGGGGGGACGAACAAGAGACCCAGTACTTC.

This clone has just a few counts. The chain joins TRBV6-5 to TRBJ2-2; D possibly corresponds to TRBD2 (5 bases). V lost 0 bases and J 8 bases, leaving 10 bases between the germline ends. The length of the CDR3 is 14 residues. Germline loops: CDR1 MNHEY, CDR2 SVGAGI. CDR3 DNA sequence: TGTGCCAGCAGTTACTCCGGGGTATCAGGGGAGCTGTTTTTT. Translating it yields CASSYSGVSGELFF.

This chain connects TRBV15 to TRBJ2-5, with 7 bases that match TRBD1. This CDR3 comprises 15 residues. The germline CDR1 and CDR2 sequences are LNHNV and YYDKDF (reference sequence). V trimming: 1 base; J trimming: 3 bases; junction bases outside the gene matches: 5. The CDR3 reads CATSRATQGEETQYF. In DNA, the CDR3 is TGTGCCACCAGCAGAGCAACTCAGGGGGAAGAGACCCAGTACTTC.

This chain links TRBV5-1 with TRBJ2-1; 7 bases fit TRBD2. This CDR3 contains 15 residues. Germline V gene lookup returns CDR1 SGHRS and CDR2 YFSETQ. Germline trimming cut 0 bases from V and 8 bases from J; bases unmatched to any gene: 8. The CDR3 protein is CASSLEAGAGDEQFF. DNA of the CDR3: TGCGCCAGCAGCTTGGAAGCGGGCGCGGGGGATGAGCAGTTCTTC.

The rearrangement joins TRBV5-6 to TRBJ2-7; 8 bases map to TRBD2. There are 16 residues in the CDR3. Germline V gives CDR1 SGHDT, CDR2 YYEEEE. Losses at the gene ends were 4 bases for V and 6 bases for J; bases not matched to a gene: 15. As DNA, the CDR3 is TGTGCCAGCAGCACGCTTTCCCTAGAGGCGGGAGGCGAGCAGTACGTC. Protein: CASSTLSLEAGGEQYV.

The chain is built from TRBV27 and TRBJ2-6; D remains ambiguous. The V and J ends lost 9 bases and 0 bases respectively, with 9 bases between them. Germline lookup yields CDR1 MNHEY and CDR2 SMNVEV (reference sequence). There are 14 residues in the CDR3. CDR3 sequence: CASKLYSGANVLTF. The DNA of the CDR3 is TGTGCCAGTAAACTCTACTCTGGGGCCAACGTCCTGACTTTC.

V gene TRBV9 combines with J gene TRBJ2-1; 11 positions agree with TRBD2. Per the germline V gene, CDR1 is SGDLS and CDR2 is YYNGEE. The CDR3 length is 15 residues. V lost 1 base, J lost 6 bases, and 3 bases stayed unmatched. The CDR3 loop reads CASSVYGTSGNEQFF. The CDR3, as DNA: TGTGCCAGCAGCGTATACGGGACTAGCGGCAATGAGCAGTTCTTC. Filled out from reference TRBV9 and TRBJ2-1, the complete variable domain reads DSGVTQTPKHLITATGQRVTLRCSPRSGDLSVYWYQQSLDQGLQFLIQYYNGEERAKGNILERFSAQQFPDLHSELNLSSLELGDSALYFCASSVYGTSGNEQFFGPGTRLTVL.

Worth noting for this clone: Other DNA sequences within the sample encode an identical CDR3. The chain combines TRBV2 with TRBJ2-2; 7 bases match TRBD2. CDR1 is SNHLY and CDR2 is FYNNEI in the germline V gene. V gave up 4 bases and J gave up 4 bases; unmatched junction bases: 0. The CDR3 spans 13 residues. The chain's CDR3 is CASSGTSTGELFF. The CDR3 nucleotides read TGTGCCAGCAGTGGGACTAGCACCGGGGAGCTGTTTTTT.

The J gene is TRBJ2-1, the V gene TRBV19, with 8 bases aligning to TRBD2. V dropped 5 bases and J dropped 5; count of bases not matched to a gene: 8. Germline assignment: CDR1 LNHDA and CDR2 SQIVND (reference sequence). The CDR3 is 15 amino acids. CDR3 residues: CASSVSGSRDNEQFF. CDR3 coding DNA: TGTGCCAGTAGTGTCAGCGGGAGCAGGGACAATGAGCAGTTCTTC.

This chain links TRBV5-1 with TRBJ2-7; D may be TRBD1 (6 bases). Germline V CDR1 and CDR2: SGHRS, YFSETQ. Trimming removed 7 bases from V and 1 base from J, with 15 bases in between. CDR3 length: 14 amino acids. The CDR3 DNA sequence: TGCGCCAGCGGTTCCGGGACATATTCCTACGAGCAGTACTTC. Translating it yields CASGSGTYSYEQYF.

This chain connects TRBV30 to TRBJ2-3, with 10 bases aligning to TRBD1. The V segment lost 4 bases and the J segment 6 bases; nucleotides outside the gene matches: 13. This CDR3 spans 16 amino acids. Germline CDR1 reads GTSNPN; CDR2 reads SVGIG (reference sequence). Here the CDR3 DNA reads TGTGCCTGGAATACCGACACCGGGACAGGGGTCGATACGCAGTATTTT. Translating gives CAWNTDTGTGVDTQYF.

This clone appeared a single time. The V call is TRBV4-2, the J call TRBJ2-3, with 8 bases matching TRBD2. CDR1 and CDR2 (germline): LGHNA, YNFKEQ. The CDR3 is 17 residues long. V dropped 2 bases and J dropped 3; count of bases not matched to a gene: 10. CDR3 in amino acids: CASSQHGTGGGTDTQYF. The CDR3 DNA reads as TGTGCCAGCAGCCAACACGGGACGGGAGGGGGTACAGATACGCAGTATTTT.

This clone has a handful of counts. This chain joins TRBV9 and TRBJ1-3; D is uncertain. Germline assignment: CDR1 SGDLS and CDR2 YYNGEE. The CDR3 totals 12 residues. Trimming took 4 bases from V and 7 from J, leaving 9 bases between them. Here the CDR3 DNA reads TGTGCCAGCAGCCGGGAGGGTAACACCATATATTTT. Translated: CASSREGNTIYF.

The CDR3 loop reads CASSLGGITDTQYF. The CDR3 nucleotides are TGTGCCAGCAGCTTAGGGGGGATAACAGATACGCAGTATTTT. The chain has TRBV7-3 and TRBJ2-3; D perhaps matches TRBD2 (6 bases). Between the trimmed V and J ends, which lost 2 bases and 3 bases, there was a span of 9 bases. This CDR3 is built from 14 residues. The germline gives CDR1 SGHTA, CDR2 FQGTGA.

The rearrangement joins TRBV29-1 to TRBJ2-1, with D possibly TRBD2 on 6 matching bases. Germline V gives CDR1 SQVTM, CDR2 ANQGSEA. Trimming took 3 bases from V and 5 from J, leaving 17 bases between them. CDR3 size: 15 residues. The CDR3 region has the DNA TGCAGCGTTGACTGGGGCCGCGGGGCTAACAATGAGCAGTTCTTC. Translating it yields CSVDWGRGANNEQFF.

The chain has TRBV28 and TRBJ2-4; 8 positions agree with TRBD1. V shed 4 bases and J 8 bases; nucleotides not matched to a gene: 10. The CDR3 consists of 15 residues. Germline V gives CDR1 MDHEN, CDR2 SYDVKM. The CDR3 loop is CASSSSGQGTDIQYF. As DNA, the CDR3 is TGTGCCAGCAGTTCCTCTGGACAGGGAACGGACATTCAGTACTTC.

This chain connects TRBV18 to TRBJ2-7; D is ambiguous. V lost 3 bases and J 5 bases, leaving 11 bases between the germline ends. Germline V gene sequence: CDR1 KGHSH, CDR2 LQKENI. The CDR3 extends over 13 amino acids. The CDR3 bases are TGTGCCAGCTCACCGTCTTATATTAACGAGCAGTACTTC. This encodes CASSPSYINEQYF.